This T cell receptor (beta chain) was profiled in a study of blood T cells in healthy people across ages. Every donor contributed roughly 11 milliliters of peripheral blood by blood draw. A word on this clonotype: The antigen remains unidentified. It may be a read error: a sequence one base away is much more abundant.

Germline CDR1 is MNHEY and CDR2 is SMNVEV (reference sequence). The CDR3 is 14 amino acids. The V and J ends lost 5 bases and 4 bases, in that order; junction bases with no gene match: 3. Overall study findings and caveats: Shifts in expanded clonotypes may have been confounded by donor CMV status, which was unknown. Researchers deemed the diversity estimates from one million T cells underestimates. Diversity was higher, and naive CD4+ cells more numerous, in long-lived donors than in aged donors.

For the second PCR, which ran for about 7 to 11 cycles, a sample-barcoded 5' primer and a J-beta primer mix were used. One entry per CDR3 protein, called by TCRdb with MiXCR from the 5' RACE reads. The repertoire includes about 1.5 million distinct CDR3 sequences, 42% of them detected once, and roughly 3.7% sits in the top ten. The chain has TRBV27 and TRBJ1-5; 9 nucleotides align to TRBD1. The sequence was collected from a woman aged 18-29 years in good health. Material: blood. The CDR3 sequence is CASSVQGANQPQHF. CDR3 coding DNA: TGTGCCAGCAGTGTACAGGGGGCGAATCAGCCCCAGCATTTT.